This T cell receptor beta chain derives from a study of blood T cell repertoires in COVID-19. A word on this clone: Other DNA sequences of this sample code for an identical CDR3.

Germline CDR1 is KGHSH and CDR2 is LQKENI. V was cut by 2 bases and J by 4 bases, with 6 bases left in between. The length of the CDR3 is 13 residues. Here immunoSEQ multiplex PCR was the method, and the copy in TCRdb shows in-frame clones only, minus some. The table shows 70,000 to 100,000 clones, with about 82% occurring only once. The receptor comes from an elderly woman with acute or convalescent COVID-19. Material: peripheral blood. The chain joins TRBV18 to TRBJ1-5; D gene ambiguous. The CDR3: CASSPGQNQPQHF. CDR3 coding DNA: TGTGCCAGCTCACCAGGTCAGAATCAGCCCCAGCATTTT. Supplemented by reference TRBV18 and TRBJ1-5, the full variable domain reads NAGVMQNPRHLVRRRGQEARLRCSPMKGHSHVYWYRQLPEEGLKFMVYLQKENIIDESGMPKERFSAEFPKEGPSILRIQQVVRGDSAAYFCASSPGQNQPQHFGDGTRLSIL.